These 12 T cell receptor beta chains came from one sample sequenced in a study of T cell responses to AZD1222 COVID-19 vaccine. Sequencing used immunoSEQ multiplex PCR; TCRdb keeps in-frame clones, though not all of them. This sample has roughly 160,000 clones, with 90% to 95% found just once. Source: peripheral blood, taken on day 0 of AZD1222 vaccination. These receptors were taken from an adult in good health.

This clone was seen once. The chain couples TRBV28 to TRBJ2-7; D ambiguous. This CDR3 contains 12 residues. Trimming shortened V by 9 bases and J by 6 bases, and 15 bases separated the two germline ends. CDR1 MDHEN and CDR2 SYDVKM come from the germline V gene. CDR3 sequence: CASSQPGFEQYF. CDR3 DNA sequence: TGTGCCAGTTCCCAGCCGGGCTTCGAGCAGTACTTC.

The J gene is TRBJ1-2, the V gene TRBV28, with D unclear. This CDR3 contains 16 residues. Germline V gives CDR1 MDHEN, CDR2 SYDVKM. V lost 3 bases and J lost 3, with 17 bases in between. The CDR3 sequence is CASSLGGEWVYYGYTF. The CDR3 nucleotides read TGTGCCAGCAGTTTGGGCGGGGAATGGGTTTACTATGGCTACACCTTC.

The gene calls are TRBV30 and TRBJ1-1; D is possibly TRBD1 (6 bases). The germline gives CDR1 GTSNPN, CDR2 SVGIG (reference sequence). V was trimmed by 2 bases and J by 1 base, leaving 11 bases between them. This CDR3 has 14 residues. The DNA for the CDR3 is TGTGCCTGGAGTCCGGGGACACCGAACACTGAAGCTTTCTTT. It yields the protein CAWSPGTPNTEAFF. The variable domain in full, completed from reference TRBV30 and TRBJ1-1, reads SQTIHQWPATLVQPVGSPLSLECTVEGTSNPNLYWYRQAAGRGLQLLFYSVGIGQISSEVPQNLSASRPQDRQFILSSKKLLLSDSGFYLCAWSPGTPNTEAFFGQGTRLTVV.

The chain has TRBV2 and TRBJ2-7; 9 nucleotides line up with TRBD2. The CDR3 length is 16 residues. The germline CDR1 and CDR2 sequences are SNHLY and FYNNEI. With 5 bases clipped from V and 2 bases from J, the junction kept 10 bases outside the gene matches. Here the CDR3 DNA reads TGTGCCAGCAGTTCAACCGGGACTAGCCGCACCTACGAGCAGTACTTC. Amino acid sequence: CASSSTGTSRTYEQYF.

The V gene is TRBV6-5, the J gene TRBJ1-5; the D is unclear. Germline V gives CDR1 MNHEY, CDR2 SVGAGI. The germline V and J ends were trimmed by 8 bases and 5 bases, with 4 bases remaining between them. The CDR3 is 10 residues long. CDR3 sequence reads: CASGDQPQHF. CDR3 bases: TGTGCCAGCGGGGATCAGCCCCAGCATTTT.

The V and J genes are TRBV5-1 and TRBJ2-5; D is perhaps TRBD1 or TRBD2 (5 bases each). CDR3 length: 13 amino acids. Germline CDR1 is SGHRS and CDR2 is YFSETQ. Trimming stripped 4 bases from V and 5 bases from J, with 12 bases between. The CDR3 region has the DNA TGCGCCAGCAGCCCCCGGGACCGGGAGACCCAGTACTTC. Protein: CASSPRDRETQYF.

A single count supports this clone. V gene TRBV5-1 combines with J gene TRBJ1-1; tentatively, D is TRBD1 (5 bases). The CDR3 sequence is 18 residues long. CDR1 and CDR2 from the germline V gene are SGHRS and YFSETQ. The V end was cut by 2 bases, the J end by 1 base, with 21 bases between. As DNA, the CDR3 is TGCGCCAGCAGCTTTACCACGGGCAGGGCTTTTTCGAACACTGAAGCTTTCTTT. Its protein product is CASSFTTGRAFSNTEAFF.

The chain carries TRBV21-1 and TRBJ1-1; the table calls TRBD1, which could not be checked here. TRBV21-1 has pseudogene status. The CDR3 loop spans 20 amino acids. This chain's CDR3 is CASSASGTATPYKRNTEAFF. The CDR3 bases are TGTGCCAGCAGCGCATCCGGGACAGCAACGCCCTATAAGAGGAACACTGAAGCTTTCTTT.

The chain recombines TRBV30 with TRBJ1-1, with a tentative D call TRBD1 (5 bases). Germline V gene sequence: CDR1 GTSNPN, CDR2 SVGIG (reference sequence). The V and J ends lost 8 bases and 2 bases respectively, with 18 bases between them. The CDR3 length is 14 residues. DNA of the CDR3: TGTGCCGGGGGGGGTGGAACAGTCAACACTGAAGCTTTCTTT. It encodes CAGGGGTVNTEAFF.

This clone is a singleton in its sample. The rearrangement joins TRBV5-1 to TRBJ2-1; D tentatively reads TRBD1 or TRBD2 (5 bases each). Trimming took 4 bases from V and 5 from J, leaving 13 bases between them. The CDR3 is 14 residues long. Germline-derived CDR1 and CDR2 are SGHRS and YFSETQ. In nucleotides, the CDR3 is TGCGCCAGCAGCCCTACGGGACCAAACAATGAGCAGTTCTTC. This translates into CASSPTGPNNEQFF.

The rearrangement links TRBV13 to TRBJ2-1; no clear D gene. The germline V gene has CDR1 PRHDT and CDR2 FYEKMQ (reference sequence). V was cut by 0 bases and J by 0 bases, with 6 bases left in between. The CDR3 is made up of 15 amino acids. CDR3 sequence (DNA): TGTGCCAGCAGCTTAGGGTGGAGCTCCTACAATGAGCAGTTCTTC. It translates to CASSLGWSSYNEQFF.

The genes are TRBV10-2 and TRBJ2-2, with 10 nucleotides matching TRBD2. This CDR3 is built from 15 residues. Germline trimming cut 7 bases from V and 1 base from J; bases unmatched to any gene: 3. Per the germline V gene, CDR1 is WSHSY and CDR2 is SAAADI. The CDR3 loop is CASIGLAENTGELFF. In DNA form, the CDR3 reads TGCGCCAGCATTGGACTAGCGGAGAACACCGGGGAGCTGTTTTTT.